These 32 T cell receptor beta chains were sequenced from one sample in a study of T cell responses to AZD1222 COVID-19 vaccine. Repertoires were generated with immunoSEQ multiplex PCR, while TCRdb's copy carries only in-frame clones and drops some. The profile covers over 100,000 clones, with 75% to 90% appearing a single time and 5.2% taken by the ten largest. This specimen was peripheral blood, taken on day 0 of AZD1222 vaccination. The receptors originated from an adult in good health.

J is TRBJ1-5 and V is TRBV4-1; D is unclear. Germline V lookup: CDR1 MGHRA, CDR2 YSYEKL. The CDR3 contains 16 residues. V shed 4 bases and J shed 2 bases, with 15 bases lying between them. The chain's CDR3 is CASSPILRGRNQPQHF. The CDR3 DNA follows: TGCGCCAGCAGCCCCATACTTCGAGGTCGCAATCAGCCCCAGCATTTT.

The chain employs TRBV7-9 and TRBJ2-4; tentative D call: TRBD1 (6 bases). From germline, CDR1 is SEHNR and CDR2 FQNEAQ (reference sequence). Between the trimmed V and J ends, which lost 0 bases and 0 bases, there was a span of 18 bases. This CDR3 is 19 amino acids long. The CDR3 coding sequence is TGTGCCAGCAGCTTAGCCAGGACAGATTGGGGCCTAGCCAAAAACATTCAGTACTTC. This gives the protein CASSLARTDWGLAKNIQYF.

This chain connects TRBV11-2 to TRBJ2-7, with a weak D call TRBD2 (5 bases). V lost 10 bases and J 3 bases, leaving 16 bases between the germline ends. The CDR3 has 13 residues. CDR1 is SGHAT and CDR2 is FQNNGV in the germline V gene. The CDR3 bases are TGTGCCACGGGGTTAAGAGCAGGCTACGAGCAGTACTTC. Translating gives CATGLRAGYEQYF.

A few counts support this clone. This sequence joins TRBV30 and TRBJ2-7, with TRBD2 as a possible D gene (6 bases). The CDR3 is 13 residues long. Germline CDR1 reads GTSNPN; CDR2 reads SVGIG (reference sequence). Between the trimmed V and J ends, which lost 0 bases and 7 bases, there was a span of 13 bases. The CDR3 DNA reads TGTGCCTGGAGTGTACACGGAGGAGGGGAGCAGTACTTC. This encodes CAWSVHGGGEQYF.

The V and J genes are TRBV19 and TRBJ1-4; TRBD1 agrees at 9 bases. V trimming: 3 bases; J trimming: 0 bases; junction bases outside the gene matches: 14. CDR3 length equals 20 residues. Germline V gives CDR1 LNHDA, CDR2 SQIVND (reference sequence). CDR3 sequence: CASSILGQGNLRSTNEKLFF. DNA for the CDR3: TGTGCCAGTAGTATCCTCGGACAGGGGAACCTCAGATCAACTAATGAAAAACTGTTTTTT.

The chain carries TRBV15 and TRBJ2-7; D possibly corresponds to TRBD1 (5 bases). Trimming cost V 0 bases and J 2 bases, with 8 bases left between them. Germline CDR1 and CDR2: LNHNV and YYDKDF (reference sequence). This CDR3 region has 14 residues. The CDR3 region is CATSRDDSTYEQYF. The CDR3 DNA follows: TGTGCCACCAGCAGAGATGACAGTACCTACGAGCAGTACTTC.

The chain is built from TRBV11-3 and TRBJ2-3, with D uncertain. Trimming stripped 5 bases from V and 0 bases from J, with 3 bases between. Per the germline V gene, CDR1 is SGHNT and CDR2 is YENEEA. This CDR3 is built from 12 residues. The CDR3 DNA is TGTGCCAGCAGCCTCAGCACAGATACGCAGTATTTT. As protein: CASSLSTDTQYF.

The chain uses TRBV7-2 and TRBJ2-1; D is undetermined. Germline values: CDR1 SGHTA, CDR2 FQGNSA. The CDR3 is 15 amino acids. V lost 0 bases and J lost 8, with 14 bases in between. CDR3 coding DNA: TGTGCCAGCAGCTTAGCCGGGCCCGGTAGCTATGAGCAGTTCTTC. Its protein is CASSLAGPGSYEQFF.

The table lists this clone with a count of one. The CDR3 DNA follows: TGTGCCAGTAGTACCCACGGGGGAGAGACCCAGTACTTC. Encoded protein: CASSTHGGETQYF. The chain carries TRBV19 and TRBJ2-5; D perhaps matches TRBD2 (6 bases). Trimming pared 4 bases from V and 4 bases from J, leaving 10 bases between. The germline V gene has CDR1 LNHDA and CDR2 SQIVND (reference sequence). The CDR3 is made up of 13 amino acids.

This clone was seen once. This chain connects TRBV24-1 to TRBJ2-1, with D unresolved. This CDR3 has 15 amino acids. Per the germline V gene, CDR1 is KGHDR and CDR2 is SFDVKD. The ends were cut back, 4 bases at V and 2 bases at J, with 11 bases in the middle. As DNA, the CDR3 is TGTGCCACCAGTGACCACAGAGCCACCTACAATGAGCAGTTCTTC. This sequence encodes CATSDHRATYNEQFF.

The gene calls are TRBV27 and TRBJ2-7, with 7 bases identical to TRBD1. CDR3 size: 14 residues. The trim removed 6 bases at V and 11 bases at J, leaving 16 bases unmatched. Germline assignment: CDR1 MNHEY and CDR2 SMNVEV (reference sequence). CDR3 DNA sequence: TGTGCCAGCAGCCCCATCGACAGGGCGCCCCCGGAGTACTTC. Encoded protein: CASSPIDRAPPEYF.

The CDR3: CASRGQGAGYTF. The CDR3 DNA sequence: TGTGCCAGCAGGGGACAGGGAGCTGGCTACACCTTC. The genes are TRBV27 and TRBJ1-2, with TRBD1 identical over 9 bases. The CDR3 covers 12 residues. V was clipped by 6 bases and J by 7 bases; unmatched bases: 3. Germline V gene sequence: CDR1 MNHEY, CDR2 SMNVEV (reference sequence).

The gene calls are TRBV5-4 and TRBJ1-2, with D possibly matching TRBD1 (6 bases). V was pared by 4 bases and J by 0 bases, with 13 bases between. Germline V gene data show CDR1 as SGHNT and CDR2 as YYREEE (reference sequence). This CDR3 is 15 amino acids long. CDR3 nucleotide sequence: TGTGCCAGCAGCCCATCGGCAGGGGCTAACTATGGCTACACCTTC. This encodes CASSPSAGANYGYTF.

The chain couples TRBV5-6 to TRBJ1-1; D remains ambiguous. V gave up 0 bases and J gave up 1 base, with 7 bases separating them. Germline values: CDR1 SGHDT, CDR2 YYEEEE. This CDR3 region has 14 residues. The DNA of the CDR3 is TGTGCCAGCAGCTTGGCCTCAGGGAACACTGAAGCTTTCTTT. Translating it yields CASSLASGNTEAFF.

This clone was seen only a few times. The rearrangement joins TRBV7-8 to TRBJ2-7; D not certain. Trimming stripped 4 bases from V and 2 bases from J, with 9 bases between. This CDR3 contains 13 residues. From germline, CDR1 is SGHVS and CDR2 FQNEAQ. The CDR3 spells CASSSRTAYEQYF. CDR3 bases: TGTGCCAGCAGCTCTAGGACCGCCTACGAGCAGTACTTC.

In this sample, this clone turned up once. The chain is built from TRBV2 and TRBJ2-5; 7 bases line up with TRBD2. Unmatched junction bases numbered 5, after V lost 2 bases and J lost 2 bases. Germline V gives CDR1 SNHLY, CDR2 FYNNEI. CDR3 length equals 15 residues. CDR3 residues: CASSETGLVQETQYF. In DNA form, the CDR3 reads TGTGCCAGCAGTGAAACCGGACTAGTGCAAGAGACCCAGTACTTC.

The chain couples TRBV3-1 (or the pseudogene TRBV3-2) to TRBJ1-6; TRBD1 might be the D (6 bases). Looked up from germline, CDR1 is LGHDT and CDR2 is YNNKEL (reference sequence). Trimming took 10 bases from V and 9 from J, leaving 22 bases between them. This CDR3 has 15 amino acids. The CDR3 DNA is TGTGCCAACCACACACCCGGGACACTTACTTCACCCCTCCACTTT. Translation gives CANHTPGTLTSPLHF.

V usage is TRBV6-5 and J usage is TRBJ2-3; 9 bases match TRBD2. Looked up from germline, CDR1 is MNHEY and CDR2 is SVGAGI. This CDR3 spans 15 amino acids. V gave up 5 bases and J gave up 0 bases; unmatched junction bases: 3. The CDR3 nucleotides are TGTGCCAGCAGTCTTGCGGGGGGGAGCACAGATACGCAGTATTTT. Amino acid sequence: CASSLAGGSTDTQYF.

The chain links TRBV6-5 to TRBJ1-2; 7 bases agree with TRBD1. Trimming removed 0 bases from V and 6 bases from J; junction bases left unmatched: 4. This CDR3 has 14 residues. Per germline, CDR1 MNHEY and CDR2 SVGAGI. The CDR3 reads CASSYSAQGNGYTF. DNA for the CDR3: TGTGCCAGCAGTTACTCGGCACAGGGGAATGGCTACACCTTC.

V and J are TRBV10-3 and TRBJ2-2, with 11 bases that match TRBD2. The CDR3 consists of 16 residues. Per the germline V gene, CDR1 is ENHRY and CDR2 is SYGVKD. The J segment lost 5 bases and the V segment lost 6 bases, leaving 8 bases of the junction unmatched. CDR3 bases: TGTGCCATCAGGCCCCCAGGGACTAGCGGAACCGGGGAGCTGTTTTTT. This codes for CAIRPPGTSGTGELFF.

In its sample, this clone was seen a few times. The chain recombines TRBV5-1 with TRBJ1-1; tentatively, D is TRBD1 (6 bases). V was cut by 8 bases and J by 1 base, with 18 bases left in between. Germline V gives CDR1 SGHRS, CDR2 YFSETQ. The CDR3 sequence is 15 residues long. In nucleotides, the CDR3 is TGCGCCAGATCTGGGGTTACAGGGCAGAACACTGAAGCTTTCTTT. Its translation is CARSGVTGQNTEAFF.

The sample holds a few counts of this clone. This sequence joins TRBV3-1 (or the pseudogene TRBV3-2) and TRBJ1-2, with D hard to call. Germline CDR1 LGHDT, CDR2 YNNKEL (reference sequence). The CDR3 length is 12 residues. The germline V and J ends were trimmed by 6 bases and 4 bases, with 9 bases remaining between them. In DNA form, the CDR3 reads TGTGCCAGCAGGGAGAAGGGCTATGGCTACACCTTC. This translates into CASREKGYGYTF.

The chain combines TRBV30 with TRBJ1-1; D is unresolved. Trimming cost V 4 bases and J 5 bases, with 17 bases left between them. The CDR3 is 14 amino acids. Germline V gene sequence: CDR1 GTSNPN, CDR2 SVGIG (reference sequence). CDR3: CAWTKVPALTEAFF. The CDR3 DNA sequence: TGTGCCTGGACGAAGGTCCCGGCCCTTACTGAAGCTTTCTTT. The variable domain in full, with the rest retrieved from reference TRBV30 and TRBJ1-1, is SQTIHQWPATLVQPVGSPLSLECTVEGTSNPNLYWYRQAAGRGLQLLFYSVGIGQISSEVPQNLSASRPQDRQFILSSKKLLLSDSGFYLCAWTKVPALTEAFFGQGTRLTVV.

V and J are TRBV21-1 and TRBJ2-4. TRBV21-1 is deemed a pseudogene. This CDR3 spans 17 amino acids. In DNA, the CDR3 is TGTGCCAGCAGCAAAGAGAGGTGGCAGGACCATCCGCACATTCAGTACTTC. Encoded protein: CASSKERWQDHPHIQYF.

A few counts support this clone. The rearrangement joins TRBV12-3 or TRBV12-4 to TRBJ1-1; D gene uncertain. The CDR3 totals 13 residues. The V gene lost 9 bases and the J gene lost 0 bases, with 11 bases spanning the gap. CDR3 protein: CASRQRVNTEAFF. The CDR3 DNA reads as TGTGCCAGTCGGCAACGGGTGAACACTGAAGCTTTCTTT.

The rearrangement links TRBV6-5 to TRBJ1-5; 9 positions agree with TRBD1. The CDR3 sequence is 15 residues long. V trimming: 5 bases; J trimming: 3 bases; junction bases outside the gene matches: 5. Germline CDR1 is MNHEY and CDR2 is SVGAGI. CDR3 amino acids: CASSMGQGVNQPQHF. CDR3 sequence (DNA): TGTGCCAGCAGTATGGGACAGGGAGTCAATCAGCCCCAGCATTTT.

The chain carries TRBV9 and TRBJ1-1; D is unresolved. Germline assignment: CDR1 SGDLS and CDR2 YYNGEE. The CDR3 has 12 amino acids. Deletions cut 1 base from V and 6 bases from J, with 7 bases between. The CDR3 reads CASSVIRAEAFF. DNA of the CDR3: TGTGCCAGCAGCGTAATAAGGGCTGAAGCTTTCTTT.

The rearrangement links TRBV13 to TRBJ1-2; maybe TRBD1 (6 bases). The germline V and J ends were trimmed by 5 bases and 5 bases, with 9 bases remaining between them. This CDR3 spans 12 amino acids. The V gene's germline CDR1 is PRHDT and CDR2 FYEKMQ (reference sequence). CDR3 DNA: TGTGCCAGCAGCACAGGGAGATATGGCTACACCTTC. It codes for CASSTGRYGYTF.

This sequence joins TRBV3-1 (or the pseudogene TRBV3-2) and TRBJ2-5; the D gene is possibly TRBD2 (5 bases). The CDR3 spans 11 residues. Trimming shortened V by 3 bases and J by 9 bases, and 8 bases separated the two germline ends. Germline V gene lookup returns CDR1 LGHDT and CDR2 YNNKEL (reference sequence). Here the CDR3 DNA reads TGTGCCAGCAGCCAGTCCGGGGCCCAGTACTTC. This translates into CASSQSGAQYF.

The J gene is TRBJ1-1, the V gene TRBV2; D call uncertain. V was shortened by 0 bases and J by 3 bases, with 8 bases between the two germline ends. This CDR3 has 14 amino acids. In germline, CDR1 is SNHLY, CDR2 FYNNEI. Here the CDR3 reads CASSEARTYTEAFF. Written as DNA, the CDR3 is TGTGCCAGCAGTGAAGCGAGGACTTACACTGAAGCTTTCTTT.

This sequence joins TRBV2 and TRBJ2-2, with 7 bases matching TRBD2. The CDR3 runs to 13 residues. Germline CDR1 reads SNHLY; CDR2 reads FYNNEI. With V trimmed by 6 bases and J by 6 bases, 4 bases remained unmatched. CDR3 bases: TGTGCCAGCAGCGAGACTAGCCCCGGGGAGCTGTTTTTT. Translating gives CASSETSPGELFF.

The chain couples TRBV2 to TRBJ2-7; D uncertain. Germline CDR1 SNHLY, CDR2 FYNNEI. Trimming removed 2 bases from V and 2 bases from J, with 4 bases in between. The CDR3 contains 12 residues. CDR3 loop: CASSESAYEQYF. DNA for the CDR3: TGTGCCAGCAGTGAATCGGCCTACGAGCAGTACTTC.